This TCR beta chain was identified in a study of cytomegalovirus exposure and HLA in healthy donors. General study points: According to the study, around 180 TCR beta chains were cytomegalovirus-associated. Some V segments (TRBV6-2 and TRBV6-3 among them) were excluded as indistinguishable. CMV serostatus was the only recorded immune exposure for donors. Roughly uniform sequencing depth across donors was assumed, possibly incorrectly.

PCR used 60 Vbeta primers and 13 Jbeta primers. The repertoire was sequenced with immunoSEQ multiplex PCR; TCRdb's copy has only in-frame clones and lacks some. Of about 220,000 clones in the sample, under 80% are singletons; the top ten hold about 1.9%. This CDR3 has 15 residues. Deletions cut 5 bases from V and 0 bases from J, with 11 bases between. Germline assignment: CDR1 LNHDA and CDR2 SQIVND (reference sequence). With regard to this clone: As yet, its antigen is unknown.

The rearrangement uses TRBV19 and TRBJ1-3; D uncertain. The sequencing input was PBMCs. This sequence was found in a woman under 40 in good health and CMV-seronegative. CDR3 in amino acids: CASSPQRFSGNTIYF. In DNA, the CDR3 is TGTGCCAGTAGTCCACAGAGATTCTCTGGAAACACCATATATTTT.